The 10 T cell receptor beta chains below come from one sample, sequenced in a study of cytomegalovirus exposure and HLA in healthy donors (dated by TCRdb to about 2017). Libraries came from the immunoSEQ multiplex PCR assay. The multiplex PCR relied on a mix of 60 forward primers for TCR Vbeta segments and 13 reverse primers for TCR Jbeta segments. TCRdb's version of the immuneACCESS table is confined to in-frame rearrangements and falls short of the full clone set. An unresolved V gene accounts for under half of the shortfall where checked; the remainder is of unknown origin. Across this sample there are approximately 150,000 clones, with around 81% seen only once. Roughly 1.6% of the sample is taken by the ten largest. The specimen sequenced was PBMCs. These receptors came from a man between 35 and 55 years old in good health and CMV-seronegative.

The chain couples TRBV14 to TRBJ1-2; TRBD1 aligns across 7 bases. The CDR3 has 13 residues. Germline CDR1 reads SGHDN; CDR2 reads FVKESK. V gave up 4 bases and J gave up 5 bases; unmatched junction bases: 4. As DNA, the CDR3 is TGTGCCAGCAGCCCCGGGACAGTTTATGGCTACACCTTC. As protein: CASSPGTVYGYTF.

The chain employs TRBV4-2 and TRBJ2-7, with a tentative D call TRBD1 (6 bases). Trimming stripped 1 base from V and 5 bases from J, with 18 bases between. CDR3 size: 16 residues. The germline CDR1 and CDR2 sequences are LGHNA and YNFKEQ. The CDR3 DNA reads TGTGCCAGCAGCCAAGTGAGTACAGGGACAATAGACGAGCAGTACTTC. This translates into CASSQVSTGTIDEQYF.

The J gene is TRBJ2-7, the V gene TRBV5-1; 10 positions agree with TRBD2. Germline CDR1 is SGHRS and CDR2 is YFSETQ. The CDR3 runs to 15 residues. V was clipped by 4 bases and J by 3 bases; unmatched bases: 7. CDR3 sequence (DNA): TGCGCCAGCAGCCGCCAGCGGGAGGGTCTCTACGAGCAGTACGTC. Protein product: CASSRQREGLYEQYV.

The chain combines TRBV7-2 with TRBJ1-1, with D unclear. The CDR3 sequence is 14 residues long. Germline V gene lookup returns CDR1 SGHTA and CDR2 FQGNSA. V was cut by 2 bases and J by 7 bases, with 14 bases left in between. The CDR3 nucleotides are TGTGCCAGCAGCTTAAAGAATGAGGGCAGTGAAGCTTTCTTT. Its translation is CASSLKNEGSEAFF.

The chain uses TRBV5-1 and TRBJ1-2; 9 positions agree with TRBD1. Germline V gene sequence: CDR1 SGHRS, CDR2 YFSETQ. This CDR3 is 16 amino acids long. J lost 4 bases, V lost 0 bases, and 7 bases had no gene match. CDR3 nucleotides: TGCGCCAGCAGCTTGGATTTGACAGGGGGTCTCTATGGCTACACCTTC. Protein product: CASSLDLTGGLYGYTF.

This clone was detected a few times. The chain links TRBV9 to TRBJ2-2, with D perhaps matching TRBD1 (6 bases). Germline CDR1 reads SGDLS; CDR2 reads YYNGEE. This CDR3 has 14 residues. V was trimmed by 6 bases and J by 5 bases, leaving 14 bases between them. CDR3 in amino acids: CASTRQASTGELFF. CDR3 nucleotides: TGTGCCAGCACCAGACAGGCTTCAACCGGGGAGCTGTTTTTT.

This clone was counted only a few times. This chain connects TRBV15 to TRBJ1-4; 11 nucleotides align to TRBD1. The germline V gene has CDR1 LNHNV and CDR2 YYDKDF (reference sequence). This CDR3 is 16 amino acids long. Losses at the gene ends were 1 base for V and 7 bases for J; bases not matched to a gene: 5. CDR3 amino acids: CATSRARGTGGEKLFF. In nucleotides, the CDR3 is TGTGCCACCAGCAGAGCTCGTGGGACAGGGGGTGAAAAACTGTTTTTT.

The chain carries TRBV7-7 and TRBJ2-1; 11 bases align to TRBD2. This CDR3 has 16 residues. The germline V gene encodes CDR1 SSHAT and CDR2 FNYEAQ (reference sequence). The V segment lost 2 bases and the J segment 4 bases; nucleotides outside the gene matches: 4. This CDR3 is CASSLRLAGGYNEQFF. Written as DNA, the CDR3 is TGTGCCAGCAGCTTACGGCTAGCGGGGGGATACAATGAGCAGTTCTTC.

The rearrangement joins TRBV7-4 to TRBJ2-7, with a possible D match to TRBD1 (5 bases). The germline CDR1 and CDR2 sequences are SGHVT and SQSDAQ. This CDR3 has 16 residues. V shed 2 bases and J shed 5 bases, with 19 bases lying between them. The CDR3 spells CASSLKTYLWGHEQYV. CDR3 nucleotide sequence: TGTGCCAGCAGCTTAAAGACTTATTTGTGGGGCCACGAGCAGTACGTC.

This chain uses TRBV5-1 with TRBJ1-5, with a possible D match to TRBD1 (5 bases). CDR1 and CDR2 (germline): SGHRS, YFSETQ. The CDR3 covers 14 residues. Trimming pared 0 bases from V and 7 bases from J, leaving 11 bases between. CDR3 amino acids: CASSLEGQGQPQHF. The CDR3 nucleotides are TGCGCCAGCAGCTTGGAGGGGCAGGGACAGCCCCAGCATTTT.